These 21 T cell receptor beta chains were all obtained from the same sample, sequenced in a study of blood T cells in healthy people across ages. Combining a sample-barcoded 5' primer with a J-beta primer mix, a second PCR ran for 7 to 11 cycles. TCRdb reanalysed the 5' RACE reads using MiXCR and keeps one entry per CDR3 protein. This table has about 1.8 million distinct CDR3 sequences, roughly 50% appearing once. Sequencing input: blood. The source is a woman aged 40 to 50 in good health.

The rearrangement uses TRBV5-1 and TRBJ2-5; 9 nucleotides agree with TRBD1. The CDR3 is 16 residues long. V was clipped by 0 bases and J by 11 bases; unmatched bases: 14. Germline CDR1 and CDR2: SGHRS and YFSETQ. The CDR3 here is CASSLGIGTGSREQYF. The CDR3 nucleotides are TGCGCCAGCAGCTTGGGGATTGGGACAGGGTCTCGGGAGCAGTACTTC. The whole variable domain, filled in from reference TRBV5-1 and TRBJ2-5, reads KAGVTQTPRYLIKTRGQQVTLSCSPISGHRSVSWYQQTPGQGLQFLFEYFSETQRNKGNFPGRFSGRQFSNSRSEMNVSTLELGDSALYLCASSLGIGTGSREQYFGPGTRLLVL.

CDR3 region: CSVTSGGAVDTQYF. The CDR3 DNA sequence: TGCAGTGTAACCAGCGGGGGGGCCGTAGATACGCAGTATTTT. The chain joins TRBV20-1 to TRBJ2-3; 10 nucleotides align to TRBD2. Germline V gene sequence: CDR1 DFQATT, CDR2 SNEGSKA (reference sequence). The CDR3 totals 14 residues. Trimming removed 7 bases from V and 5 bases from J; junction bases left unmatched: 9.

V and J are TRBV6-1 and TRBJ2-5; possible D gene TRBD1, 6 bases. V was shortened by 7 bases and J by 2 bases, with 11 bases between the two germline ends. The CDR3 is 13 residues long. CDR1 is MNHNS and CDR2 is SASEGT in the germline V gene. The CDR3 loop is CASTRGGQETQYF. CDR3 nucleotide sequence: TGTGCCAGCACCAGGGGCGGGCAAGAGACCCAGTACTTC.

The chain recombines TRBV7-9 with TRBJ2-1, with 11 positions matching TRBD2. The CDR3 totals 16 residues. The germline gives CDR1 SEHNR, CDR2 FQNEAQ (reference sequence). The V and J ends lost 4 bases and 4 bases, in that order; junction bases with no gene match: 6. The CDR3 DNA follows: TGTGCCAGCAGCTCCACCCTAGCGGGGGGTTACAATGAGCAGTTCTTC. This translates into CASSSTLAGGYNEQFF.

The J gene is TRBJ2-7, the V gene TRBV7-2; D gene uncertain. CDR1 is SGHTA and CDR2 is FQGNSA in the germline V gene. Trimming left V 1 base short and J 3 bases short, with 19 bases between. The CDR3 covers 17 residues. CDR3 protein: CASSLGSVGRIIYEQYF. CDR3 nucleotides: TGTGCCAGCAGCTTAGGGTCGGTGGGCAGAATTATCTACGAGCAGTACTTC.

The V gene is TRBV15, the J gene TRBJ1-2; D gene unclear. Germline V gives CDR1 LNHNV, CDR2 YYDKDF (reference sequence). Trimming left V 1 base short and J 4 bases short, with 7 bases between. CDR3 length equals 13 residues. The CDR3, as DNA: TGTGCCACCAGCAGAGTACCAAGCTATGGCTACACCTTC. Residues: CATSRVPSYGYTF.

Note on this clonotype: The junction and the germline gene differ at one end; a read error may be behind it. Written as DNA, the CDR3 is TGTGCCAGCAGTGTGACACCAGACAATAAGCAGTTCTTC. Translated, it gives CASSVTPDNKQFF. V is TRBV27 and J is TRBJ2-1; D remains ambiguous. The CDR3 spans 13 residues. Germline CDR1 reads MNHEY; CDR2 reads SMNVEV (reference sequence).

This chain connects TRBV6-2 or TRBV6-3 to TRBJ2-1, with 11 bases aligning to TRBD2. Germline values: CDR1 MNHEY, CDR2 SVGEGT. With 6 bases clipped from V and 0 bases from J, the junction kept 7 bases outside the gene matches. The CDR3 is 17 residues long. The CDR3 loop reads CASRTLAGGFSYNEQFF. As DNA, the CDR3 is TGTGCCAGCAGAACGCTAGCGGGGGGATTCTCCTACAATGAGCAGTTCTTC.

The chain employs TRBV6-6 and TRBJ2-1; 10 bases map to TRBD1. Germline CDR1 reads MNHNY; CDR2 reads SVGAGI (reference sequence). CDR3 length equals 14 residues. V shed 6 bases and J 10 bases; nucleotides not matched to a gene: 9. The CDR3: CASSPPGTGVEQFF. The CDR3 DNA sequence: TGTGCCAGCAGCCCCCCCGGGACAGGGGTGGAGCAGTTCTTC.

The chain carries TRBV28 and TRBJ1-2, with 8 bases fitting TRBD1. The J segment lost 8 bases and the V segment lost 6 bases, leaving 17 bases of the junction unmatched. This CDR3 region has 16 residues. Germline V CDR1 and CDR2: MDHEN, SYDVKM. CDR3 in DNA: TGTGCCAGCAGATTACCCGGGACAGGACCTTCGGGGGGCTACACCTTC. Its translation: CASRLPGTGPSGGYTF.

The rearrangement uses TRBV10-2 and TRBJ1-1; weak D call: TRBD1 (5 bases). CDR1 is WSHSY and CDR2 is SAAADI in the germline V gene. The V end was cut by 0 bases, the J end by 4 bases, with 12 bases between. The CDR3 sequence is 15 residues long. CDR3 sequence: CASSESIWGFTEAFF. The CDR3 DNA reads TGCGCCAGCAGTGAGTCGATTTGGGGGTTCACTGAAGCTTTCTTT.

This clonotype was picked up a small number of times. The chain links TRBV29-1 to TRBJ1-2, with D unresolved. There are 13 residues in the CDR3. Trimming pared 7 bases from V and 0 bases from J, leaving 12 bases between. Germline CDR1 reads SQVTM; CDR2 reads ANQGSEA. CDR3 sequence: CSATFDTNYGYTF. CDR3 DNA sequence: TGCAGCGCGACCTTTGACACTAACTATGGCTACACCTTC.

The V gene is TRBV20-1, the J gene TRBJ2-7; 13 bases agree with TRBD2. V lost 5 bases and J lost 7; bases outside the gene matches: 8. The germline gives CDR1 DFQATT, CDR2 SNEGSKA (reference sequence). The CDR3 runs to 14 residues. The CDR3 loop is CSAVGTSGVNEQYF. The CDR3 DNA follows: TGCAGTGCTGTCGGGACTAGCGGGGTCAATGAGCAGTACTTC.

This clonotype was seen only a few times. V and J are TRBV12-3 or TRBV12-4 and TRBJ2-7; TRBD1 might be the D (6 bases). CDR3 length: 12 amino acids. The ends were cut back, 4 bases at V and 6 bases at J, with 10 bases in the middle. Here the CDR3 DNA reads TGTGCCAGCAGTTCATCAGGGGCCGAGCAGTACTTC. Protein: CASSSSGAEQYF.

The chain employs TRBV6-5 and TRBJ1-1, with D possibly matching TRBD1 (5 bases). This CDR3 has 14 residues. V lost 6 bases and J lost 2, with 13 bases in between. The V gene's germline CDR1 is MNHEY and CDR2 SVGAGI. CDR3 protein: CASSNRGSNTEAFF. The CDR3 nucleotides are TGTGCCAGCAGCAATCGGGGGAGCAACACTGAAGCTTTCTTT.

This clonotype was found a few times. The chain recombines TRBV5-1 with TRBJ2-4; unclear D gene. The J call is in doubt because the DNA end fits TRBJ2-7 better. CDR1 SGHRS and CDR2 YFSETQ come from the germline V gene. The CDR3 loop spans 12 amino acids. CDR3 sequence: CASSIKFDEQYF. The CDR3 DNA follows: TGCGCCAGCAGCATAAAGTTTGACGAGCAGTACTTC.

This clonotype has only a few counts. The rearrangement uses TRBV2 and TRBJ2-4, with a tentative D call TRBD2 (6 bases). From germline, CDR1 is SNHLY and CDR2 FYNNEI. V lost 5 bases and J lost 0, with 11 bases in between. The CDR3 is 15 amino acids. The DNA for the CDR3 is TGTGCCAGCAGTCCGGGACTTCTAGCCAAAAACATTCAGTACTTC. As protein: CASSPGLLAKNIQYF.

The gene calls are TRBV7-2 and TRBJ2-7; TRBD2 might be the D (6 bases). The CDR3 consists of 14 residues. Germline V gene lookup returns CDR1 SGHTA and CDR2 FQGNSA. V dropped 4 bases and J dropped 0 bases, with 10 bases sitting between them. Here the CDR3 reads CASSYRTNSYEQYF. In DNA form, the CDR3 reads TGTGCCAGCAGCTACCGGACTAACTCCTACGAGCAGTACTTC.

This chain links TRBV5-1 with TRBJ1-2; 8 bases align to TRBD1. CDR3 length: 15 amino acids. J lost 3 bases, V lost 4 bases, and 8 bases had no gene match. The germline V gene has CDR1 SGHRS and CDR2 YFSETQ. Here the CDR3 DNA reads TGCGCCAGCAGCGCATGGACAGGGAAGGACTATGGCTACACCTTC. Its translation: CASSAWTGKDYGYTF.

J is TRBJ2-5 and V is TRBV15, with 8 nucleotides matching TRBD2. V trimming: 0 bases; J trimming: 5 bases; junction bases outside the gene matches: 5. Germline CDR1 reads LNHNV; CDR2 reads YYDKDF (reference sequence). This CDR3 has 15 amino acids. The CDR3 nucleotides read TGTGCCACCAGCAGAGAGAGCCTAGCGGGTGAGACCCAGTACTTC. Its translation: CATSRESLAGETQYF.

About this clonotype: One end of the junction varies from germline; a read error may be responsible. The chain combines TRBV29-1 with TRBJ2-3, with TRBD2 identical over 9 bases. From germline, CDR1 is SQVTM and CDR2 ANQGSEA. The length of the CDR3 is 16 residues. DNA of the CDR3: TGCAGCGTTGAGGGCGGGGGGGCCTCTAAGACAGATACGCGGTATTTT. It yields the protein CSVEGGGASKTDTRYF.